The source of this TCR beta chain is a study of vaccination effects on CD4 cells after COVID-19. Study results and caveats: Late post-vaccination, clones induced by infection and those induced by vaccine underwent marked clonal contraction.

The method was immunoSEQ multiplex PCR; TCRdb's version includes in-frame clones alone and lacks a portion of them. The data show tens of thousands of clones, more than 60% seen once. Between the trimmed V and J ends, which lost 2 bases and 1 base, there was a span of 5 bases. This CDR3 has 13 residues. Germline V gene lookup returns CDR1 KGHSY and CDR2 FQNENV. Antigen-specific CD4+ T cells were first expanded with viral peptide pools by the ViraFEST assay and only then sequenced. A 10-day culture period preceded the isolation of CD4+ T cells. The vaccine given was either BNT162b2 or mRNA-1273, in two doses. In the case of this clone: Its specificity is not known.

V is TRBV16 and J is TRBJ1-1; no reliable D call. The material was CD4+ T cells from PBMCs cultured with HCoV-NL63 spike peptides, obtained after COVID-19 vaccination. This TCR was recovered from a human donor who received a COVID-19 vaccine. CDR3 DNA: TGTGCCAGCAGCCAAGTGACGAACACTGAAGCTTTCTTT. Translating it yields CASSQVTNTEAFF.